This entry features one T cell receptor beta chain sequence. The clone's antigen remains unknown. Qualities for individual bases were not recorded, and no much larger clone is one base off. This entry belongs to a study of blood T cell repertoires in COVID-19 (dated by TCRdb to about 2020). The study in broad terms: Samples from collaborators originated in the United States, Italy and Spain and spanned both the acute and convalescent phases of COVID-19. The material from the prospective study consisted of cDNA or gDNA derived from T cells, B-cell-depleted T cells, or PBMCs. The dataset comprised deeply sampled blood TCRbeta repertoires from subjects exposed to, actively infected with, or recovered from COVID-19. The repertoires were released in a freely available public database meant as a resource for research on the immune response to SARS-CoV-2. Samples came from the ongoing ImmuneRACE study (first 160 participants) plus 1,254 subjects from 6 global collaborators. A de-identified subject ID, COVID-19 status, age in years and sex were almost always included in the sample metadata. Where available, HLA class I and class II types were obtained from metadata supplied by the sample provider rather than from assay-based typing. Here is what the overall study found, with its caveats: Clinical and demographic metadata were provided uncurated, with the amount varying by source and participant.

The germline V gene yields SGHDN for CDR1 and FVKESK for CDR2. There are 14 amino acids in the CDR3, from cysteine to phenylalanine inclusive. The only DNA kept is the CDR3, 42 bases in frame from the first base. Trimming costs V 1 base and J 4 bases, and their ends lie 10 bases apart. Another Seattle source contributed samples from volunteer blood donors who had recovered from COVID-19. Each collaborating institution followed its own protocols to collect whole blood in K2EDTA tubes. Collaborator samples were shipped for TCRbeta analysis as frozen whole blood, isolated PBMCs, or DNA extracted from either sample type. The immunoSEQ Assay, a bias-controlled multiplex PCR, was used to amplify TCRbeta CDR3 regions from genomic DNA. Concerning the study's data processing: Nucleated cell counts per sample were estimated from amplification of reference gene primers within the assay. To quantify the absolute abundance of each unique TCRbeta CDR3 rearrangement, sequence reads were collapsed and filtered. For each sample, productive Simpson clonality was calculated as the square root of Simpson's diversity index over productive rearrangements. TCRdb stores this immuneACCESS table with in-frame sequences only. Part of the clones is absent; in the studies checked, under half of the shortfall reflects unresolved V genes, and no reason is known for the rest. The V and J calls and clone size are taken from that table; D and trimming were inferred from the DNA. The sample data list a few hundred thousand clones, and roughly 84% of these were observed just once. Together, the top ten hold 1.4% of the sample.

The chain was built from TRBV14 and TRBJ2-5; a tentative D match to TRBD1 spans 5 bases. This TCR came from a woman aged 40 to 50 who had recovered from COVID-19. Material for sequencing was peripheral blood. The DNA sequence is given as TGTGCCAGCAGCCAAGCAGGGTGGGGAGAGACCCAGTACTTC. This gives the protein CASSQAGWGETQYF.